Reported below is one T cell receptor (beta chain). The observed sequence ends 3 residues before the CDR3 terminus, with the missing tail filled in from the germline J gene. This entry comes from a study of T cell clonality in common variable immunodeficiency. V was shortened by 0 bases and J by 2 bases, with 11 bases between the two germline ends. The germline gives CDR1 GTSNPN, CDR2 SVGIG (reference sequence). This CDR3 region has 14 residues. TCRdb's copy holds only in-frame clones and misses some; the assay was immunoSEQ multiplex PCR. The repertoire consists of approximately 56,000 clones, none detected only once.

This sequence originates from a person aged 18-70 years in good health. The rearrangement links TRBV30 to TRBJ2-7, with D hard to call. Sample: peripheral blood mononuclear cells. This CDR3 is CAWSVGGNTYEQYF. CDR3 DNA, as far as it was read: TGTGCCTGGAGTGTAGGCGGCAACACCTACGAG.